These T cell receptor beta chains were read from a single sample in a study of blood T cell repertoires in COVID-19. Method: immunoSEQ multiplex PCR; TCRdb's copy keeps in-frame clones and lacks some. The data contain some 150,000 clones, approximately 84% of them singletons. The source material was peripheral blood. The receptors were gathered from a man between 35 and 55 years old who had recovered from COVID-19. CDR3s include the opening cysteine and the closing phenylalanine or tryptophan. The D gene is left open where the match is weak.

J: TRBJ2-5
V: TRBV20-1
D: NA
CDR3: CSASLPEAFGTQYF
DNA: TGCAGTGCTAGTCTACCTGAAGCTTTCGGGACCCAGTACTTC

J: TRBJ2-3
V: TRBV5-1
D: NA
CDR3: CASSYLGAQADTQYF
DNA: TGCGCCAGCAGCTATCTAGGGGCCCAGGCAGATACGCAGTATTTT

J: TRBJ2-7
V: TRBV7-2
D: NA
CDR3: CASRPRLDSYEQYF
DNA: TGTGCCAGCAGACCTCGACTAGACTCCTACGAGCAGTACTTC

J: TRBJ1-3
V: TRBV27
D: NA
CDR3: CASRTGTGNTIYF
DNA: TGTGCCAGCAGAACAGGGACGGGTAACACCATATATTTT

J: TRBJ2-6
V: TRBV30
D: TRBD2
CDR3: CAWSGLAGEISGANVLTF
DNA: TGTGCCTGGAGTGGACTAGCGGGAGAGATCTCTGGGGCCAACGTCCTGACTTTC

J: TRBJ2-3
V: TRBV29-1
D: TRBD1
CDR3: CSVGWGQGAFGPDTQYF
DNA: TGCAGCGTAGGCTGGGGACAGGGGGCGTTTGGGCCAGATACGCAGTATTTT

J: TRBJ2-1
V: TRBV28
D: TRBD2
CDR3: CASNAYPGGGTSRNEQFF
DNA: TGTGCCAGCAACGCCTACCCGGGGGGAGGGACTAGTCGCAATGAGCAGTTCTTC

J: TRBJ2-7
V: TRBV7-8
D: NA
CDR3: CASSLALSGLSYEQYF
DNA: TGTGCCAGCAGCTTAGCGCTAAGCGGACTTTCCTACGAGCAGTACTTC

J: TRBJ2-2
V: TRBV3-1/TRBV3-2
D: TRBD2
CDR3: CASSQGTSGDWDTGELFF
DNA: TGTGCCAGCAGCCAAGGGACTAGCGGGGATTGGGACACCGGGGAGCTGTTTTTT

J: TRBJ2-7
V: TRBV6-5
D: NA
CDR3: CASRDRTVLSYEQYF
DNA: TGTGCCAGCAGGGATCGGACAGTACTCTCCTACGAGCAGTACTTC

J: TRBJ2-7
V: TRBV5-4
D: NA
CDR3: CASSLGADSYEQYF
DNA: TGTGCCAGCAGCTTGGGGGCAGACTCCTACGAGCAGTACTTC

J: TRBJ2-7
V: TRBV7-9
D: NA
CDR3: CASSRLDYEQYF
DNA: TGTGCCAGCAGCCGACTGGACTACGAGCAGTACTTC

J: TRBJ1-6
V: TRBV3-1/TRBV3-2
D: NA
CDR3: CASSPDRINSPLHF
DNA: TGTGCCAGCAGTCCAGACAGGATTAATTCACCCCTCCACTTT

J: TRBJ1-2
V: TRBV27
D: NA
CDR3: CASSLGGALNGYTF
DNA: TGTGCCAGCAGTTTAGGGGGCGCATTGAACGGCTACACCTTC

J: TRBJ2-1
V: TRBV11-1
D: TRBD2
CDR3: CASDSGGVVNEQFF
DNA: TGTGCCAGCGATTCCGGGGGGGTAGTTAATGAGCAGTTCTTC

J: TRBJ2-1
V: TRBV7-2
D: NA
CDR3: CASSLAPDRISYNEQFF
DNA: TGTGCCAGCAGCTTAGCCCCGGACAGAATCTCCTACAATGAGCAGTTCTTC

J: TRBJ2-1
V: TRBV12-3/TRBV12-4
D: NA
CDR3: CASSIVAEQFF
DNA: TGTGCCAGCAGCATAGTAGCGGAGCAGTTCTTC

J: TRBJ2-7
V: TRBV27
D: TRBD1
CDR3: CASSSTTGNYEQYF
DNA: TGTGCCAGCAGTTCGACGACAGGGAACTACGAGCAGTACTTC

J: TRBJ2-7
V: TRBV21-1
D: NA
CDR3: CASSIPFREQYF
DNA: TGTGCCAGCAGCATCCCTTTTCGCGAGCAGTACTTC

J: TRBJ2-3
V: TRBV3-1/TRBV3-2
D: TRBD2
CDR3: CASSQEGPGLAGPTDTQYF
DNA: TGTGCCAGCAGCCAAGAGGGACCGGGACTAGCGGGACCCACAGATACGCAGTATTTT